Following are 25 T cell receptor beta chains from one sample sequenced in a study of blood T cell repertoires in COVID-19 (dated by TCRdb to about 2020). Library generation was performed with the immunoSEQ multiplex PCR assay. As stored in TCRdb, this immuneACCESS dataset retains in-frame rearrangements with V and J assigned. A fraction of the clones does not appear; measured against another copy, unresolved V genes explain less than half of the discrepancy, and the remainder lacks a known reason. In this sample the table shows around 250,000 clones, approximately 86% of which occur a single time. The ten largest clones capture 6% to 9% of the sample. The sequenced material came from peripheral blood. The receptors shown here come from a woman in her 70s with active or convalescent COVID-19.

To note about this clone: The sample holds other DNA sequences that translate to the same CDR3. V is TRBV12-3 or TRBV12-4 and J is TRBJ1-2; D is ambiguous. V was cut by 1 base and J by 4 bases, with 4 bases left in between. The CDR3 consists of 12 residues. CDR3 sequence (DNA): TGTGCCAGCAGTTTAGTTAGCTATGGCTACACCTTC. Translated, it gives CASSLVSYGYTF.

The gene calls are TRBV4-2 and TRBJ1-5; TRBD1 matches 8 bases. The V segment lost 2 bases and the J segment 5 bases; nucleotides outside the gene matches: 5. Germline lookup yields CDR1 LGHNA and CDR2 YNFKEQ. This CDR3 comprises 15 residues. The CDR3 loop is CASSQPDRGHQPQHF. CDR3 nucleotide sequence: TGTGCCAGCAGCCAACCAGACAGGGGTCATCAGCCCCAGCATTTT.

The chain combines TRBV27 with TRBJ1-1; weak D call: TRBD1 (5 bases). This CDR3 comprises 11 residues. CDR1 MNHEY and CDR2 SMNVEV come from the germline V gene (reference sequence). The V end lost 7 bases, the J end lost 3 bases, and 6 bases lay between the germline ends. CDR3 DNA: TGTGCCAGCAAGACAGACACTGAAGCTTTCTTT. Protein product: CASKTDTEAFF.

Written as DNA, the CDR3 is TGTGCCAGCAGCGAATCACCGGGACAGGGGCTAGGTACGCAGTATTTT. Residues: CASSESPGQGLGTQYF. This chain joins TRBV9 and TRBJ2-3, with 10 bases that match TRBD1. CDR1 is SGDLS and CDR2 is YYNGEE in the germline V gene. V lost 3 bases to trimming and J lost 8 bases; unmatched junction nucleotides: 12. The CDR3 is made up of 16 amino acids.

The J gene is TRBJ2-5, the V gene TRBV6-2 or TRBV6-3; D might be TRBD2 (6 bases). V was clipped by 5 bases and J by 5 bases, with 6 bases between them. CDR1 and CDR2 from the germline V gene are MNHEY and SVGEGT. The CDR3 is 11 residues long. DNA for the CDR3: TGTGCCAGCAGTCGGGGGGAGACCCAGTACTTC. Translation gives CASSRGETQYF.

This chain joins TRBV19 and TRBJ2-3; TRBD2 matches 8 bases. Unmatched junction bases numbered 5, after V lost 3 bases and J lost 3 bases. CDR3 length equals 15 residues. Germline lookup yields CDR1 LNHDA and CDR2 SQIVND (reference sequence). The CDR3 DNA sequence: TGTGCCAGTAGTATCGGCGGGGGGCTTACAGATACGCAGTATTTT. This gives the protein CASSIGGGLTDTQYF.

This clone was observed once. The chain carries TRBV9 and TRBJ1-6; TRBD1 is a possible D gene (5 bases). Germline CDR1 reads SGDLS; CDR2 reads YYNGEE. The CDR3 runs 18 residues. Trimming stripped 3 bases from V and 2 bases from J, with 18 bases between. The CDR3 is CASSDGGEISPYNSPLHF. CDR3 bases: TGTGCCAGCAGCGATGGAGGGGAAATCAGCCCCTATAATTCACCCCTCCACTTT.

The chain is built from TRBV4-3 and TRBJ2-2; 8 bases map to TRBD1. CDR1 LGHNA and CDR2 YSLEER come from the germline V gene. The CDR3 is 16 amino acids. Trimming removed 4 bases from V and 4 bases from J; junction bases left unmatched: 8. This CDR3 is CASSRPQGVLTGELFF. CDR3 bases: TGCGCCAGCAGCCGACCACAGGGGGTGCTCACCGGGGAGCTGTTTTTT.

The V gene is TRBV3-1 (or the pseudogene TRBV3-2), the J gene TRBJ2-4; 9 bases match TRBD1. CDR1 is LGHDT and CDR2 is YNNKEL in the germline V gene (reference sequence). With V trimmed by 1 base and J by 8 bases, 6 bases remained unmatched. This CDR3 is built from 15 residues. Written as DNA, the CDR3 is TGTGCCAGCAGCCAAGGCGGTCGACAGGGGGACATTCAGTACTTC. It specifies CASSQGGRQGDIQYF.

The chain carries TRBV2 and TRBJ2-1; D not resolved. In germline, CDR1 is SNHLY, CDR2 FYNNEI. This CDR3 spans 15 amino acids. Trimming took 3 bases from V and 0 from J, leaving 9 bases between them. This CDR3 is CASSDISSSYNEQFF. CDR3 coding DNA: TGTGCCAGCAGTGACATATCGAGCTCCTACAATGAGCAGTTCTTC. Together with reference TRBV2 and TRBJ2-1, the CDR3 gives the full variable domain: EPEVTQTPSHQVTQMGQEVILRCVPISNHLYFYWYRQILGQKVEFLVSFYNNEISEKSEIFDDQFSVERPDGSNFTLKIRSTKLEDSAMYFCASSDISSSYNEQFFGPGTRLTVL.

The CDR3 sequence is CASSLAAGGYEQFF. Written as DNA, the CDR3 is TGTGCCAGCAGCTTAGCTGCAGGGGGATATGAGCAGTTCTTC. The V gene is TRBV5-5, the J gene TRBJ2-1; 7 positions agree with TRBD1. The CDR3 contains 14 residues. V was clipped by 2 bases and J by 8 bases; unmatched bases: 7. Germline V gene data show CDR1 as SGHKS and CDR2 as YYEKEE (reference sequence).

This clone has more than one count but fewer than ten. Written as DNA, the CDR3 is TGTGCCAGCAGCCTCGGCTCCGGGACAGGGAGCAATCAGCCCCAGCATTTT. This gives the protein CASSLGSGTGSNQPQHF. The J gene is TRBJ1-5, the V gene TRBV6-2 or TRBV6-3; 9 positions match TRBD1. The CDR3 sequence is 17 residues long. From germline, CDR1 is MNHEY and CDR2 SVGEGT. The V gene end was trimmed by 6 bases and the J gene end by 1 base; junction bases not matched to a gene: 10.

The chain joins TRBV19 to TRBJ2-3, with D tentatively TRBD1 (6 bases). CDR3 length: 17 amino acids. V lost 1 base, J lost 0 bases, and 14 bases lay in between. Germline values: CDR1 LNHDA, CDR2 SQIVND (reference sequence). The CDR3 region has the DNA TGTGCCAGTAGTATAGCGGAAGGGGGAACTAGCACAGATACGCAGTATTTT. It is translated as CASSIAEGGTSTDTQYF.

This sequence joins TRBV29-1 and TRBJ2-3; 7 positions agree with TRBD1. The germline V gene encodes CDR1 SQVTM and CDR2 ANQGSEA. The V segment lost 1 base and the J segment 8 bases; nucleotides outside the gene matches: 9. The CDR3 extends over 14 amino acids. As DNA, the CDR3 is TGCAGCGTTGAAGTACAGGGGCCGGGCGGTACGCAGTATTTT. Translated: CSVEVQGPGGTQYF.

This chain links TRBV5-4 with TRBJ2-5; TRBD1 is a possible D gene (6 bases). Trimming pared 1 base from V and 4 bases from J, leaving 14 bases between. The germline gives CDR1 SGHNT, CDR2 YYREEE (reference sequence). This CDR3 region has 15 residues. The DNA for the CDR3 is TGTGCCAGCAGCTTGAACCCAGGGGTCGGAGAGACCCAGTACTTC. It specifies CASSLNPGVGETQYF. Combining the CDR3 with reference TRBV5-4 and TRBJ2-5 gives the whole variable domain ETGVTQSPTHLIKTRGQQVTLRCSSQSGHNTVSWYQQALGQGPQFIFQYYREEENGRGNFPPRFSGLQFPNYSSELNVNALELDDSALYLCASSLNPGVGETQYFGPGTRLLVL.

The CDR3 here is CASSLGGETYNSPLHF. In nucleotides, the CDR3 is TGTGCCAGCAGCTTAGGCGGGGAGACCTATAATTCACCCCTCCACTTT. This chain links TRBV7-2 with TRBJ1-6; D remains ambiguous. This CDR3 has 16 amino acids. Germline CDR1 SGHTA, CDR2 FQGNSA. Trimming left V 1 base short and J 2 bases short, with 9 bases between.

V is TRBV6-6 and J is TRBJ2-5; 7 nucleotides line up with TRBD1. This CDR3 region has 14 residues. Germline V gene data show CDR1 as MNHNY and CDR2 as SVGAGI (reference sequence). J gave up 7 bases and V 9 bases, and 14 bases lay outside the gene matches. Here the CDR3 DNA reads TGTGCCAGTCAAGGGATTCGCAGGGGGATGACCCAGTACTTC. Protein product: CASQGIRRGMTQYF.

This clone turned up a few times. CDR3 DNA: TGTGCCAGTCGACAGGGGATCACAGATACGCAGTATTTT. Residues: CASRQGITDTQYF. The rearrangement joins TRBV7-2 to TRBJ2-3; 8 bases line up with TRBD1. Germline-derived CDR1 and CDR2 are SGHTA and FQGNSA. The CDR3 is made up of 13 amino acids. The V gene end was trimmed by 9 bases and the J gene end by 2 bases; junction bases not matched to a gene: 4.

The gene calls are TRBV18 and TRBJ1-5; D may be TRBD1 (6 bases). CDR3 length equals 17 residues. The germline V and J ends were trimmed by 2 bases and 6 bases, with 20 bases remaining between them. Germline V gene lookup returns CDR1 KGHSH and CDR2 LQKENI. This CDR3 reads CASSPIDSGGLSQPQHF. The CDR3 region has the DNA TGTGCCAGCTCACCAATTGATTCGGGGGGGCTGAGTCAGCCCCAGCATTTT.

J is TRBJ1-1 and V is TRBV30; TRBD1 is a possible D gene (6 bases). Germline CDR1 and CDR2: GTSNPN and SVGIG (reference sequence). The CDR3 totals 19 residues. V gave up 0 bases and J gave up 1 base, with 24 bases separating them. This CDR3 reads CAWSVAGPGGRGWNTEAFF. Written as DNA, the CDR3 is TGTGCCTGGAGTGTAGCAGGACCCGGTGGCAGGGGATGGAACACTGAAGCTTTCTTT.

This chain links TRBV5-1 with TRBJ2-1; a possible D gene is TRBD1 (6 bases). Trimming took off 9 bases at V and 5 bases at J, with 15 bases between the two ends. This CDR3 has 13 amino acids. The germline V gene encodes CDR1 SGHRS and CDR2 YFSETQ. CDR3 protein: CATSLGGNNEQFF. The CDR3 DNA is TGCGCCACCTCCCTAGGGGGAAACAATGAGCAGTTCTTC.

The genes are TRBV6-5 and TRBJ1-1; 7 bases are shared with TRBD1. Trimming cost V 2 bases and J 3 bases; bases outside gene matches: 6. The germline gives CDR1 MNHEY, CDR2 SVGAGI. The CDR3 covers 15 residues. The CDR3 reads CASSYERGRDTEAFF. Here the CDR3 DNA reads TGTGCCAGCAGTTACGAGAGGGGGCGGGACACTGAAGCTTTCTTT.

This sequence joins TRBV12-5 and TRBJ2-2; D uncertain. This CDR3 region has 12 residues. Trimming cost V 7 bases and J 1 base, with 4 bases left between them. Germline CDR1 LGHNT, CDR2 FRNRAP. CDR3 sequence reads: CASELNTGELFF. CDR3 in DNA: TGTGCTAGTGAACTGAACACCGGGGAGCTGTTTTTT.

The CDR3 DNA reads as TGTGCCAGCAGCCCCATGGTAGTGTACACTGAAGCTTTCTTT. Amino acids: CASSPMVVYTEAFF. The genes are TRBV14 and TRBJ1-1; D not resolved. The germline V and J ends were trimmed by 4 bases and 3 bases, with 12 bases remaining between them. The length of the CDR3 is 14 residues. Germline CDR1 SGHDN, CDR2 FVKESK.

Regarding this clone: The junction departs from germline at one end; a sequencing error may be responsible. The V gene is TRBV5-1, the J gene TRBJ1-4; TRBD1 agrees at 11 bases. CDR1 is SGHRS, CDR2 YFSETQ, per germline. The CDR3 spans 14 residues. The CDR3 sequence is CASSLDRGREKLFF. In nucleotides, the CDR3 is TGCGCCAGCAGTTTGGACAGGGGGCGTGAAAAACTGTTTTTT.